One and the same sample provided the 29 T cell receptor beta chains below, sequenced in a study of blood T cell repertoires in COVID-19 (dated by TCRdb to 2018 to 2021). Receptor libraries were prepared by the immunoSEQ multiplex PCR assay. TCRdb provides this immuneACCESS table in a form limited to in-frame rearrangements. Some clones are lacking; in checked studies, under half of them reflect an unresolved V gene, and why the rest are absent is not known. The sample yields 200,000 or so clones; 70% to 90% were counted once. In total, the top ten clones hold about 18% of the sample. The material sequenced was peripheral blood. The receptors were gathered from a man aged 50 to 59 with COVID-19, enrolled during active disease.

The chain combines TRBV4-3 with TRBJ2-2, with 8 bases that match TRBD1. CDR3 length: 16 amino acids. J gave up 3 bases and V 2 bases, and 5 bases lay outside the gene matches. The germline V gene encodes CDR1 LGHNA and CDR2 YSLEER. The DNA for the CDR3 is TGCGCCAGCAGCCAAAACCCGGGACAGGACACCGGGGAGCTGTTTTTT. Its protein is CASSQNPGQDTGELFF.

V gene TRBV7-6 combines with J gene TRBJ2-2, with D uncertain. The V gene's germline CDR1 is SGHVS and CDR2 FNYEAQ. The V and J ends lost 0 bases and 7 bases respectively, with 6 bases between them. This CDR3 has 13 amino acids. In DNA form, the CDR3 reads TGTGCCAGCAGCTTAGCGAGGCTCGGGGAGCTGTTTTTT. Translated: CASSLARLGELFF.

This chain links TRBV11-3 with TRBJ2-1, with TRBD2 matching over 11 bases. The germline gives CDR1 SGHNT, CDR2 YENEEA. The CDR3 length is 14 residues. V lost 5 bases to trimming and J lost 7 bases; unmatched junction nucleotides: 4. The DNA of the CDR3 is TGTGCCAGCAGCCCTAGCGGGGGGAGGAATGAGCAGTTCTTC. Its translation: CASSPSGGRNEQFF.

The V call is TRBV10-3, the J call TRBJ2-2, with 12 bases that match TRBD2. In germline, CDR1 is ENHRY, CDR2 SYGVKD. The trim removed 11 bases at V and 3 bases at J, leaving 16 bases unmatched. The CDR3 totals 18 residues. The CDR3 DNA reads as TGTGCCTCCAGGAGGGCTAGCGGGAGGGCCAAGGACACCGGGGAGCTGTTTTTT. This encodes CASRRASGRAKDTGELFF.

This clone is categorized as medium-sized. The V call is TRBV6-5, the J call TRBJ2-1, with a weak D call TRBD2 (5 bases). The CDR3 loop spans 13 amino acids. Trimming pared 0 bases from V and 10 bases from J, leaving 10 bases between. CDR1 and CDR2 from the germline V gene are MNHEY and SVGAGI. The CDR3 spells CASSYSTEREQFF. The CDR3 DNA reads TGTGCCAGCAGTTACTCGACGGAGCGGGAGCAGTTCTTC.

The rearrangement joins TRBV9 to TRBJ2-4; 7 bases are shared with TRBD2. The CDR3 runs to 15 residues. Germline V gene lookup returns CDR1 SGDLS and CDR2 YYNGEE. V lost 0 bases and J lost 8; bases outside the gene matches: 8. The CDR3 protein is CASSVEGSGRDIQYF. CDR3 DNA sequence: TGTGCCAGCAGCGTAGAGGGGTCTGGGAGGGACATTCAGTACTTC.

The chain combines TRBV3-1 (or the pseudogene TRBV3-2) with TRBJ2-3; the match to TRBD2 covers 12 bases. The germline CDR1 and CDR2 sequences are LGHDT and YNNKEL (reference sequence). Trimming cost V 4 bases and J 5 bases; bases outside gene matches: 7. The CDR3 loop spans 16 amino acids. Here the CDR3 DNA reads TGTGCCAGCAGCCTCGCAGCTAGCGGGGGGGGAGATACGCAGTATTTT. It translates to CASSLAASGGGDTQYF.

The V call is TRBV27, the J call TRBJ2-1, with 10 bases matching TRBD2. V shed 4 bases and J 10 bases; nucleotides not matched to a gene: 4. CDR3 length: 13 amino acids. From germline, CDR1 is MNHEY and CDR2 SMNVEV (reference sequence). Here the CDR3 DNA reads TGTGCCAGCAGTTCGATACTAGCGGGGGAGCAGTTCTTC. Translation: CASSSILAGEQFF.

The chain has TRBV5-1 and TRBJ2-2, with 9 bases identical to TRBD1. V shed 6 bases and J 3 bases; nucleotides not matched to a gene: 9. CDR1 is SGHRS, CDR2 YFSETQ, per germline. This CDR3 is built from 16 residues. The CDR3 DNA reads TGCGCCAGCAACCCGGGACAGGGAGTGGACACCGGGGAGCTGTTTTTT. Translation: CASNPGQGVDTGELFF.

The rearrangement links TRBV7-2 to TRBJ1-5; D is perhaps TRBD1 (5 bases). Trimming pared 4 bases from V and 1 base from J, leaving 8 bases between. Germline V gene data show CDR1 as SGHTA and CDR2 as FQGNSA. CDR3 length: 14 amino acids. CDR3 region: CASSSGLSNQPQHF. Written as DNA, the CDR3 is TGTGCCAGCAGCTCAGGGTTAAGCAATCAGCCCCAGCATTTT.

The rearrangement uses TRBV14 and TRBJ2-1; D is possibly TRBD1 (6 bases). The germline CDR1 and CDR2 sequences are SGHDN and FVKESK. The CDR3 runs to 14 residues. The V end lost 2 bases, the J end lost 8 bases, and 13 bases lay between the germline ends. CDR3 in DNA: TGTGCCAGCAGCCAAAATACAGGGAAGGATGAGCAGTTCTTC. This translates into CASSQNTGKDEQFF.

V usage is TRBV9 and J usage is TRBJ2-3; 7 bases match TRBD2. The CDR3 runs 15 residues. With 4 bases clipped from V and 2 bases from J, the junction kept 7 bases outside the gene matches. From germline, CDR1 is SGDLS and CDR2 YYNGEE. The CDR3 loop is CASSMSGTLTDTQYF. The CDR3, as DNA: TGTGCCAGCAGCATGAGCGGGACCCTCACAGATACGCAGTATTTT.

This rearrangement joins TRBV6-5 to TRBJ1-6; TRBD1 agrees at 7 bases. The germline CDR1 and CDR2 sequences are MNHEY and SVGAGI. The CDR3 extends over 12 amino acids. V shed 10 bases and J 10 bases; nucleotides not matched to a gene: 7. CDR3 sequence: CATGGRHSPLHF. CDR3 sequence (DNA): TGTGCCACAGGGGGGAGGCACTCACCCCTCCACTTT.

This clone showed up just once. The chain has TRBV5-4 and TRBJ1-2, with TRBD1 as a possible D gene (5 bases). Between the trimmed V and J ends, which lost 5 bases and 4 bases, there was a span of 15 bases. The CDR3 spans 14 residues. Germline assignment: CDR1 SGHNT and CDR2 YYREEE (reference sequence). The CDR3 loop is CASSTDISGYGYTF. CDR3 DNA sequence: TGTGCCAGCAGTACGGACATCTCGGGCTATGGCTACACCTTC.

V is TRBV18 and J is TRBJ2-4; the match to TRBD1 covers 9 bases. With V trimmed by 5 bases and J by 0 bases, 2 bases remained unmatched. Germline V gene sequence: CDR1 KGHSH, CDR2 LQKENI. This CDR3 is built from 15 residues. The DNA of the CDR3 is TGTGCCAGCTCAGGGGACAGGGCAGCCAAAAACATTCAGTACTTC. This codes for CASSGDRAAKNIQYF.

DNA of the CDR3: TGTGCCAGCAGCTTGTCTAGCGGGAGATTATTAACCGGGGAGCTGTTTTTT. Its protein is CASSLSSGRLLTGELFF. V is TRBV7-6 and J is TRBJ2-2; 10 bases are shared with TRBD2. CDR1 and CDR2 (germline): SGHVS, FNYEAQ. The CDR3 is made up of 17 amino acids. The J segment lost 5 bases and the V segment lost 3 bases, leaving 9 bases of the junction unmatched.

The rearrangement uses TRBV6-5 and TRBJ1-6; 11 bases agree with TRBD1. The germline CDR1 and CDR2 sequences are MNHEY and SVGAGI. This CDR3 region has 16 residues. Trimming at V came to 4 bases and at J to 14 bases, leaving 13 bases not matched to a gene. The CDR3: CASSSPRTGGFLALHF. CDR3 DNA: TGTGCCAGCAGTTCACCAAGGACAGGGGGCTTTTTGGCCCTCCACTTT.

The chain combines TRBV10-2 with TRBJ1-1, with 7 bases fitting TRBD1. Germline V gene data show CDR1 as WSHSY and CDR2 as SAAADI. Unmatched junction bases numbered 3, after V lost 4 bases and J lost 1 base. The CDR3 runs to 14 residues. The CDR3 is CASSGQGPNTEAFF. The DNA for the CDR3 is TGCGCCAGCAGTGGACAGGGACCGAACACTGAAGCTTTCTTT.

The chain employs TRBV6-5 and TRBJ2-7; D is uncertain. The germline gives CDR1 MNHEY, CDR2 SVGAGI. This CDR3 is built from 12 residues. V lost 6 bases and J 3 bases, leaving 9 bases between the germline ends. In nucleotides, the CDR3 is TGTGCCAGCAGAGCAGGATTCTACGAGCAGTACTTC. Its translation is CASRAGFYEQYF.

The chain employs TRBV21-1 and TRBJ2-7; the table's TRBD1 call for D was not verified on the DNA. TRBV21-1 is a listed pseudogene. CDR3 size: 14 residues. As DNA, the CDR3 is TGTGCCAGCAGCAATCAGGATTACTCCTACGAGCAGTACTTC. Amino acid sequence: CASSNQDYSYEQYF.

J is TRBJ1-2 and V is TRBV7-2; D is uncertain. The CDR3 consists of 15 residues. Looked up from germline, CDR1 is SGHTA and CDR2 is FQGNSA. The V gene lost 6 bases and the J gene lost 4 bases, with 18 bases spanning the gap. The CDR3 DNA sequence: TGTGCCAGCAGTGCCGTAGGCGGGCGAGGCTATGGCTACACCTTC. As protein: CASSAVGGRGYGYTF. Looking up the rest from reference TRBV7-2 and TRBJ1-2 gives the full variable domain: GAGVSQSPSNKVTEKGKDVELRCDPISGHTALYWYRQSLGQGLEFLIYFQGNSAPDKSGLPSDRFSAERTGGSVSTLTIQRTQQEDSAVYLCASSAVGGRGYGYTFGSGTRLTVV.

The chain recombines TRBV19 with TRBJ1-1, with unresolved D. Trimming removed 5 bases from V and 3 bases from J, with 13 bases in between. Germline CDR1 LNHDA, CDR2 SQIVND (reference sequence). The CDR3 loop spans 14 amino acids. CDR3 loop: CASSARGGDTEAFF. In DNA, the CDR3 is TGTGCCAGTAGTGCCCGGGGTGGGGACACTGAAGCTTTCTTT.

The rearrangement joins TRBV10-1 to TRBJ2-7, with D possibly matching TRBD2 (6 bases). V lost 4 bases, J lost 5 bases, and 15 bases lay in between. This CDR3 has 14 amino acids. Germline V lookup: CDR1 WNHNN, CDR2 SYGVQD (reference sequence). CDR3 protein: CASSGSGRLDEQYF. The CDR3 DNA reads TGCGCCAGCAGTGGATCGGGGAGACTAGACGAGCAGTACTTC.

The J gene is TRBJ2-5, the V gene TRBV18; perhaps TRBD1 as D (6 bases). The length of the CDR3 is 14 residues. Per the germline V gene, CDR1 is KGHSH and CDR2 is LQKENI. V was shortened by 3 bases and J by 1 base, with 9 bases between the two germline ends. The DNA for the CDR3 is TGTGCCAGCTCACCGGCAGGGGCCCAAGAGACCCAGTACTTC. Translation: CASSPAGAQETQYF.

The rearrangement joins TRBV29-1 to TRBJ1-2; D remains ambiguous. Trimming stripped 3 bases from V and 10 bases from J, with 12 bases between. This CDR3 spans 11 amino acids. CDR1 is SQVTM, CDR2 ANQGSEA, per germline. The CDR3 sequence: CSVEEGGLYTF. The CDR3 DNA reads TGCAGCGTTGAGGAGGGCGGCCTCTACACCTTC.

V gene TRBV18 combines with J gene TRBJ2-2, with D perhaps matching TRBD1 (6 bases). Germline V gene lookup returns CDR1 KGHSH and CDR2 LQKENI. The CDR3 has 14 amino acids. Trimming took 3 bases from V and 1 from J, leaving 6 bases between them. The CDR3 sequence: CASSPGQNTGELFF. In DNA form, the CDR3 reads TGTGCCAGCTCACCGGGACAGAACACCGGGGAGCTGTTTTTT. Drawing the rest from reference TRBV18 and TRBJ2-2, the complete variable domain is NAGVMQNPRHLVRRRGQEARLRCSPMKGHSHVYWYRQLPEEGLKFMVYLQKENIIDESGMPKERFSAEFPKEGPSILRIQQVVRGDSAAYFCASSPGQNTGELFFGEGSRLTVL.

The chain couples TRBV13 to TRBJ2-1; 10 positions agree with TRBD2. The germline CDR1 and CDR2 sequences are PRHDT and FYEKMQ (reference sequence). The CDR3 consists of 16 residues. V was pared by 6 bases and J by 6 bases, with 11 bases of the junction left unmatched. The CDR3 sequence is CASSRAGGPLGNEQFF. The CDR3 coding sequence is TGTGCCAGCAGTCGAGCGGGAGGGCCGCTTGGCAATGAGCAGTTCTTC.

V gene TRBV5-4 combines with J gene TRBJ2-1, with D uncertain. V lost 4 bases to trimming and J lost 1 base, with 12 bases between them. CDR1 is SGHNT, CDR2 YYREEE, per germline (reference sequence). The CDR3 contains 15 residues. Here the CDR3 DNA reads TGTGCCAGCAGCCCCCCTGGGCCATCCTACAATGAGCAGTTCTTC. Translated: CASSPPGPSYNEQFF.

CDR3 amino acids: CSASLQGSGGYTF. The CDR3 DNA is TGCAGTGCTAGTCTACAGGGTTCGGGTGGCTACACCTTC. The gene calls are TRBV20-1 and TRBJ1-2, with D possibly TRBD1 on 6 matching bases. CDR3 size: 13 residues. Germline CDR1 is DFQATT and CDR2 is SNEGSKA (reference sequence). Deletions cut 3 bases from V and 7 bases from J, with 15 bases between.